This T cell receptor (beta chain) was sequenced during a study of identical twins. TCRdb itself ran the 5' RACE reads through MiXCR, one entry per CDR3 protein. Of about 240,000 distinct CDR3 sequences listed, 10% to 13% are singletons. J was trimmed by 4 bases and V by 6 bases; bases with no gene match: 6. The V gene's germline CDR1 is SGHVS and CDR2 FQNEAQ. CDR3 length equals 15 residues. In this sample, this clonotype turned up many times. The rearrangement joins TRBV7-8 to TRBJ1-1; TRBD1 agrees at 12 bases. This clonotype was sampled from a man aged 50 or older in good health. The source material was memory T cells sorted from blood. The CDR3 reads CASSPGQGAFTEAFF. The DNA of the CDR3 is TGTGCCAGCAGTCCGGGACAGGGGGCTTTCACTGAAGCTTTCTTT. Variable domain in full (rest from reference TRBV7-8 and TRBJ1-1): GAGVSQSPRYKVAKRGQDVALRCDPISGHVSLFWYQQALGQGPEFLTYFQNEAQLDKSGLPSDRFFAERPEGSVSTLKIQRTQQEDSAVYLCASSPGQGAFTEAFFGQGTRLTVV.